Listed below are T cell receptor beta chains from one sample, sequenced in a study of T-cell memory formation after mild COVID-19. TCRdb ran MiXCR on the 5' RACE reads and lists one entry per CDR3 protein. Of some 200,000 distinct CDR3 sequences in the sample, more than 8% are singletons; the top ten hold around 3.3%. Specimen: PBMCs or a T cell subset sorted from them (not recorded which). The receptors come from a man in his late teens or twenties who had mild COVID-19 (a few samples of this study predate the infection). Cell type and time point are not known. Each CDR3 is given with its conserved first and last residue. Each record gives: V gene, J gene, clone size, D gene, CDR3 DNA, CDR3 protein. A D gene is named only where the DNA matches it firmly. Some rows mark clone size as missing; the rest say once, few, many or name a class of expanded clone.

TRBV7-9	TRBJ2-6	many	TRBD1	TGTGCCATTCTCTCGCGTTCCGGGACAGGGGCGATGAAGGGGGCCAACGTCCTGACTTTC	CAILSRSGTGAMKGANVLTF
TRBV20-1	TRBJ1-2	.	TRBD1	TGCAGTGCTAGTCGCATTGGACAGGGGATCTATGGCTACACCTTC	CSASRIGQGIYGYTF
TRBV2	TRBJ1-1	.	.	TGTGCCAGCAGACAACAGGCGAACACTGAAGCTTTCTTT	CASRQQANTEAFF
TRBV5-1	TRBJ1-6	few	TRBD1	TGCGCCAGCAGCGCGTGGACAGGGACGGATTCACCCCTCCACTTT	CASSAWTGTDSPLHF
TRBV12-3/TRBV12-4	TRBJ1-4	.	TRBD1	TGTGCCAGCAGACGGACAGGGGGCTTTGAAAAACTGTTTTTT	CASRRTGGFEKLFF
TRBV7-9	TRBJ1-1	few	.	TGTGCCAGCAGCTTAGGGCCTCAGGGGAGTATTGAAGCTTTCTTT	CASSLGPQGSIEAFF
TRBV20-1	TRBJ2-3	few	.	TGCAGTGCTAGAGGGGGATTGGGCACAGATACGCAGTATTTT	CSARGGLGTDTQYF
TRBV20-1	TRBJ2-5	many	TRBD1	TGCAGTGCTACCGGGACAGGGGTAAAGACCCAGTACTTC	CSATGTGVKTQYF
TRBV7-6	TRBJ2-2	many	TRBD1	TGTGCCAGCAGCCAGTTAAGGGGGCGCCCCACCGGGGAGCTGTTTTTT	CASSQLRGRPTGELFF
TRBV11-2	TRBJ2-7	few	TRBD2	TGTGCCAGCAAGAAAATAGCGGGGGCGCGCTACGAGCAGTACTTC	CASKKIAGARYEQYF
TRBV15	TRBJ1-6	.	TRBD1	TGTGCCACCCGTGGACAGGTTAATTCACCCCTCCACTTT	CATRGQVNSPLHF
TRBV15	TRBJ2-1	many	.	TGTGCCACCAGCAGAGACCCCTCGGGAGTAAATGAGCAGTTCTTC	CATSRDPSGVNEQFF
TRBV7-9	TRBJ2-2	.	.	TGTGCCAGCAGCTTACCAGCGGTTAACACCGGGGAGCTGTTTTTT	CASSLPAVNTGELFF
TRBV7-2	TRBJ1-1	few	.	TGTGCCAGCATGAAAAGGGGGGGAGTAGGCACTGAAGCTTTCTTT	CASMKRGGVGTEAFF
TRBV5-1	TRBJ2-3	.	.	TGCGCCAGCAGCGGGGTGATCACAGATACGCAGTATTTT	CASSGVITDTQYF
TRBV11-2	TRBJ2-1	few	.	TGTGCCAGCAGCCCATTGGACCTCTATAACAATGAGCAGTTCTTC	CASSPLDLYNNEQFF
TRBV4-3	TRBJ1-2	.	TRBD1	TGCGCCAGCAGCCGGGCGGACAGGGGATTTGGCTACACCTTC	CASSRADRGFGYTF
TRBV5-1	TRBJ1-5	few	.	TGCGCCAGCAGTTACCTACCCGGGGATTGGGATCAGCCCCAGCATTTT	CASSYLPGDWDQPQHF
TRBV18	TRBJ1-2	few	TRBD1	TGTGCCAGCTCCCAAGGACAGGGGGCGTACTATGGCTACACCTTC	CASSQGQGAYYGYTF
TRBV6-5	TRBJ1-2	few	TRBD1	TGTGCCAGCAGTTACTCGGGTCAGGGGGCCTACTATGGCTACACCTTC	CASSYSGQGAYYGYTF
TRBV28	TRBJ1-4	few	.	TGTGCAAGCAGTTCTGGGACGGGAGATGCAACTAATGAAAAACTGTTTTTT	CASSSGTGDATNEKLFF
TRBV7-9	TRBJ1-3	.	.	TGTGCCAGCAGCCCATCTTGGGGGAGCTCTGGAAACACCATATATTTT	CASSPSWGSSGNTIYF
TRBV2	TRBJ2-3	.	TRBD2	TGTGCCAGTGCGACTAGCGGGGGACCCACAGATACGCAGTATTTT	CASATSGGPTDTQYF
TRBV5-1	TRBJ2-3	.	.	TGCGCCAGCAGCTTGGCCGTGAGCACAGATACGCAGTATTTT	CASSLAVSTDTQYF
TRBV6-6	TRBJ2-7	few	TRBD1	TGTGCCAGCAGTGGGAACGACAGGGTTCTCGGTGAGCAGTACTTC	CASSGNDRVLGEQYF
TRBV2	TRBJ2-3	.	.	TGTGCCAGCAGTGACGGGGACGCCGGAGATACGCAGTATTTT	CASSDGDAGDTQYF
TRBV20-1	TRBJ2-3	many	.	TGCAGTGCTAGAGGGGGCACAGATACGCAGTATTTT	CSARGGTDTQYF
TRBV13	TRBJ1-1	.	TRBD1	TGTGCCAGCAGCCTAAGAGGTGGCAGGGGGGGTCCGAACACTGAAGCTTTCTTT	CASSLRGGRGGPNTEAFF
TRBV3-1	TRBJ2-1	few	.	TGTGCCAGCAGCACTACTCTTAGGCCCTACAATGAGCAGTTCTTC	CASSTTLRPYNEQFF
TRBV7-8	TRBJ1-1	.	.	TGTGCCAGCAGCTTAGCGCTAGGCGGGCAGGTCAGAGGTGAAGCTTTCTTT	CASSLALGGQVRGEAFF
TRBV7-2	TRBJ2-3	few	.	TGTGCCAGCAGCTCAGGAGTCAGCAGGGCCACAGATACGCAGTATTTT	CASSSGVSRATDTQYF
TRBV6-5	TRBJ1-4	few	TRBD1	TGTGCCAGCGAGCCTTCAGGGGGCGGCGGGGAAAAACTGTTTTTT	CASEPSGGGGEKLFF
TRBV15	TRBJ2-6	.	.	TGTGCCACCAGCACCCATGGGGCGGCTGGGGCCAACGTCCTGACTTTC	CATSTHGAAGANVLTF
TRBV6-5	TRBJ2-1	.	TRBD1	TGTGCCAGCAGTACGGGACAGGTAGTAGAGCAGTTCTTC	CASSTGQVVEQFF
TRBV9	TRBJ1-1	.	.	TGTGCCAGCAGCCGGGCAGGGGAGGGGGGCACTGAAGCTTTCTTT	CASSRAGEGGTEAFF
TRBV6-2/TRBV6-3	TRBJ2-1	.	.	TGTGCCAGCCGAAAGGGGGGGCCCTCCAATGAGCAGTTCTTC	CASRKGGPSNEQFF
TRBV19	TRBJ1-2	few	TRBD1	TGTGCCAGTAGTATAGCGTGGGACAGCCCCGGGTATGGCTACACCTTC	CASSIAWDSPGYGYTF